Each of the 17 T cell receptor beta chains below was sequenced from the same sample in a study of blood T cells in healthy people across ages. Sample-barcoded 5' priming and a J-beta primer mix drove a second PCR of roughly 6 to 12 cycles. TCRdb reprocessed the 5' RACE reads with MiXCR, giving one entry per CDR3 protein. This table holds around 1,000,000 distinct CDR3 sequences, approximately 25% found once. These same records also appear under a second study, on T cells of mothers and their children.

The sequenced sample was blood. The receptors stem from a girl aged 2 to 9 in good health.

CDR3 sequence (DNA): TGTGCCAGCAGTGTGGAACGGGGCTATGGCTACACCTTC. It specifies CASSVERGYGYTF. The chain uses TRBV2 and TRBJ1-2; D not certain. The CDR3 runs 13 residues. The germline CDR1 and CDR2 sequences are SNHLY and FYNNEI. The V end lost 4 bases, the J end lost 4 bases, and 10 bases lay between the germline ends.

The J gene is TRBJ1-1, the V gene TRBV20-1, with D unresolved. V was trimmed by 0 bases and J by 5 bases, leaving 13 bases between them. Germline values: CDR1 DFQATT, CDR2 SNEGSKA (reference sequence). This CDR3 contains 14 residues. The CDR3 coding sequence is TGCAGTGCTAGAGATTTTTCGGTGGGGACTGAAGCTTTCTTT. Residues: CSARDFSVGTEAFF.

The chain combines TRBV12-3 or TRBV12-4 with TRBJ2-5; TRBD2 aligns across 8 bases. V lost 5 bases and J lost 1; bases outside the gene matches: 6. The CDR3 runs to 15 residues. The CDR3 is CASSPGLVSQETQYF. CDR3 in DNA: TGTGCCAGCAGTCCGGGACTAGTAAGCCAAGAGACCCAGTACTTC.

The chain carries TRBV20-1 and TRBJ1-1; 7 bases fit TRBD1. With 6 bases clipped from V and 10 bases from J, the junction kept 8 bases outside the gene matches. The germline gives CDR1 DFQATT, CDR2 SNEGSKA (reference sequence). CDR3 size: 11 residues. CDR3 bases: TGCAGTGCGAGGGGGCTGGAGGGAGCTTTCTTT. Its translation: CSARGLEGAFF.

This clonotype has only a few counts. The chain has TRBV12-3 or TRBV12-4 and TRBJ1-6; D is unresolved. Trimming took 3 bases from V and 13 from J, leaving 13 bases between them. The CDR3 loop spans 13 amino acids. CDR3 protein: CASSFLGIEPLHF. In nucleotides, the CDR3 is TGTGCCAGCAGTTTCTTAGGGATAGAGCCCCTCCACTTT.

J is TRBJ2-3 and V is TRBV7-3; unclear D gene. Per germline, CDR1 SGHTA and CDR2 FQGTGA. Trimming removed 5 bases at V and 3 bases at J, with 9 bases between. The CDR3 runs 13 residues. DNA for the CDR3: TGTGCCAGCAGCGACATGGGTACAGATACGCAGTATTTT. Translating it yields CASSDMGTDTQYF. The full variable domain, completed using reference TRBV7-3 and TRBJ2-3, is GAGVSQTPSNKVTEKGKYVELRCDPISGHTALYWYRQSLGQGPEFLIYFQGTGAADDSGLPNDRFFAVRPEGSVSTLKIQRTERGDSAVYLCASSDMGTDTQYFGPGTRLTVL.

As for this clonotype: An end of the junction does not agree with germline; a read error may underlie this. This chain joins TRBV28 and TRBJ1-2; D ambiguous. CDR3 length: 15 amino acids. Per the germline V gene, CDR1 is MDHEN and CDR2 is SYDVKM. In DNA form, the CDR3 reads TGTGCCAGCAGTTTAAATCGGGGATCGAACTGTGGCTACACCTTC. This encodes CASSLNRGSNCGYTF.

This clonotype was detected only a few times. The CDR3 DNA reads TGTGCCAGCAGCTTAGAGGTCGCGCTGAATGAGCAGTTCTTC. Translation gives CASSLEVALNEQFF. The J gene is TRBJ2-1, the V gene TRBV7-2; D gene unclear. The germline V gene encodes CDR1 SGHTA and CDR2 FQGNSA. The CDR3 extends over 14 amino acids. V was trimmed by 1 base and J by 7 bases, leaving 11 bases between them.

With respect to this clonotype: Relative to the germline gene, one junction end is altered; a read error may explain this. This chain connects TRBV6-1 to TRBJ2-1; unclear D gene. Germline V gives CDR1 MNHNS, CDR2 SASEGT. The CDR3 length is 11 residues. The CDR3 bases are TGTGCCAGCAGCAACGATCCCGCTCATCACTTC. Translating it yields CASSNDPAHHF.

The V gene is TRBV25-1, the J gene TRBJ2-1; 7 nucleotides match TRBD2. With the DNA end fitting TRBJ2-5 better, the J assignment may be wrong. CDR1 is MGHDK, CDR2 SYGVNS, per germline. The CDR3 has 13 amino acids. The CDR3 is CASNRLAQETQYF. CDR3 bases: TGTGCCAGCAACCGACTAGCCCAAGAGACCCAGTACTTC.

This clonotype was observed a handful of times. The chain carries TRBV29-1 and TRBJ1-3; D unclear. The CDR3 is 13 residues long. CDR1 is SQVTM, CDR2 ANQGSEA, per germline. V gave up 5 bases and J gave up 1 base, with 9 bases separating them. The CDR3 spells CSVNAESGNTIYF. CDR3 sequence (DNA): TGCAGCGTTAACGCTGAATCTGGAAACACCATATATTTT.

This clonotype has only a few counts. The gene calls are TRBV20-1 and TRBJ2-1; D is undetermined. V dropped 3 bases and J dropped 7 bases, with 16 bases sitting between them. Germline V CDR1 and CDR2: DFQATT, SNEGSKA (reference sequence). The CDR3 covers 14 residues. CDR3 loop: CSASPFRLGNEQFF. The CDR3, as DNA: TGCAGTGCTAGCCCCTTTAGGTTGGGAAATGAGCAGTTCTTC.

This clonotype has only a few counts. The chain carries TRBV6-5 and TRBJ1-6; 9 nucleotides line up with TRBD1. Germline trimming cut 4 bases from V and 10 bases from J; bases unmatched to any gene: 8. Germline-derived CDR1 and CDR2 are MNHEY and SVGAGI. This CDR3 region has 15 residues. The CDR3 region is CASSFEDRGGSPLHF. CDR3 sequence (DNA): TGTGCCAGCAGTTTCGAAGACAGGGGGGGATCACCCCTCCACTTT.

This clonotype was detected only a few times. This chain connects TRBV28 to TRBJ1-2, with a tentative D call TRBD1 (5 bases). The V gene lost 7 bases and the J gene lost 5 bases, with 17 bases spanning the gap. CDR3 length: 14 amino acids. Germline V lookup: CDR1 MDHEN, CDR2 SYDVKM. The CDR3 spells CASIGALTRYGYTF. Written as DNA, the CDR3 is TGTGCCAGCATTGGGGCCCTCACACGTTATGGCTACACCTTC.

The chain is built from TRBV20-1 and TRBJ2-5, with 9 bases matching TRBD2. The J call may be faulty, since TRBJ2-1 better matches the DNA end. This CDR3 comprises 15 residues. From germline, CDR1 is DFQATT and CDR2 SNEGSKA (reference sequence). In nucleotides, the CDR3 is TGCAGTGCTTCCTTAGCGGGAGTATCTGGTAATGAGCAGTTCTTC. Translating gives CSASLAGVSGNEQFF.

The chain couples TRBV10-3 to TRBJ1-1, with D tentatively TRBD1 (5 bases). Trimming took off 6 bases at V and 7 bases at J, with 12 bases between the two ends. CDR3 length: 12 residues. Germline V gene lookup returns CDR1 ENHRY and CDR2 SYGVKD. The CDR3 DNA sequence: TGTGCCATCAGCCAGGACATCGGTGAAGCTTTCTTT. Protein product: CAISQDIGEAFF.

The rearrangement uses TRBV27 and TRBJ2-7, with TRBD2 matching 10 bases. V was pared by 5 bases and J by 2 bases, with 12 bases of the junction left unmatched. CDR1 and CDR2 from the germline V gene are MNHEY and SMNVEV (reference sequence). There are 17 residues in the CDR3. The CDR3 region is CASSPLSTSGLPYEQYF. CDR3 sequence (DNA): TGTGCCAGCAGTCCCCTCTCGACTAGCGGGTTACCCTACGAGCAGTACTTC.